This entry is about one TCR beta chain. This record belongs to a study of CD8 T cells in Susac syndrome. Reverse transcription of roughly 0.45 to 1 ug RNA used random hexamers. TCRdb ran MiXCR on the immunoSEQ multiplex PCR reads and lists one entry per CDR3 protein. The sample yields about 140,000 distinct CDR3 sequences, approximately 95% seen once. Germline lookup yields CDR1 SGHTA and CDR2 FQGNSA. Trimming took 0 bases from V and 3 from J; bases not matched to a gene: 0. The CDR3 is 14 residues long. The chain recombines TRBV7-2 with TRBJ2-7; 9 bases line up with TRBD1. The sequence derives from a human donor with multiple sclerosis. The sequenced sample consisted of CD4+ T cells from PBMCs. The CDR3: CASSLAGQGYEQYF. CDR3 nucleotide sequence: TGTGCCAGCAGCTTAGCGGGACAGGGCTACGAGCAGTACTTC.